This paragraph covers one TCR beta chain sequence. CDR3 length: 16 amino acids. CDR1 is SGHRS, CDR2 YFSETQ, per germline. V shed 0 bases and J shed 1 base, with 11 bases lying between them. These data belong to a study of blood T cell repertoires in COVID-19. Study information: Samples of COVID-19 (acute and convalescent) were obtained from the United States, Italy and Spain. From T cells, B-cell-depleted T cells, or PBMCs came the material, which was cDNA or gDNA.

As processed by the authors: Amplification with reference gene primers provided the estimates of nucleated cell counts. Measured with immunoSEQ multiplex PCR; TCRdb has only the in-frame clones, and not every one. Clone size and V and J calls were adopted from that table, with D and trimming inferred from the DNA. The top ten clones hold around 4.5% of a sample with 200,000 to 250,000 clones, about nine tenths of them seen once. J is TRBJ2-4 and V is TRBV5-1; TRBD1 might be the D (7 bases). Sequenced material: peripheral blood. This TCR came from a man between 50 and 59 years old with acute or convalescent COVID-19. CDR3 amino acids: CASSLEGAGAKNIQYF. The CDR3 nucleotides are TGCGCCAGCAGCTTGGAGGGGGCGGGGGCCAAAAACATTCAGTACTTC.